Shown below are 16 T cell receptor beta chains from a single sample sequenced in a study of blood T cell repertoires in COVID-19. The assay was immunoSEQ multiplex PCR, and TCRdb's table has in-frame clones only and misses some. Counted here are under 200,000 clones, around 74% occurring once; the ten biggest clones make up 8.1%. Sequences were obtained from peripheral blood. The source of these receptors is an older woman with COVID-19, enrolled during active disease.

This sequence joins TRBV5-4 and TRBJ2-3; 11 bases match TRBD2. V shed 1 base and J 0 bases; nucleotides not matched to a gene: 7. Germline-derived CDR1 and CDR2 are SGHNT and YYREEE (reference sequence). This CDR3 is 18 amino acids long. The CDR3 reads CASSLRLAGGASTDTQYF. CDR3 coding DNA: TGTGCCAGCAGCTTGCGGCTAGCGGGAGGCGCTAGCACAGATACGCAGTATTTT.

Here the CDR3 reads CASSLPTVGTGAYEQYF. The CDR3 bases are TGTGCCAGCAGCTTACCCACAGTAGGGACAGGAGCCTACGAGCAGTACTTC. The chain has TRBV7-8 and TRBJ2-7; 8 positions agree with TRBD1. The CDR3 runs 17 residues. Germline-derived CDR1 and CDR2 are SGHVS and FQNEAQ. Germline trimming cut 2 bases from V and 2 bases from J; bases unmatched to any gene: 11.

The chain joins TRBV5-6 to TRBJ1-4; 9 nucleotides match TRBD1. CDR1 is SGHDT and CDR2 is YYEEEE in the germline V gene. Unmatched junction bases numbered 5, after V lost 4 bases and J lost 4 bases. The length of the CDR3 is 15 residues. Here the CDR3 reads CASSGGTGLNEKLFF. CDR3 sequence (DNA): TGTGCCAGCAGCGGAGGGACAGGGCTTAATGAAAAACTGTTTTTT.

This clone showed up just a few times. The chain employs TRBV14 and TRBJ2-7, with D possibly being TRBD1 (6 bases). V was pared by 7 bases and J by 6 bases, with 13 bases between. CDR3 length: 12 residues. Germline V gives CDR1 SGHDN, CDR2 FVKESK. The CDR3 region is CASNKGVGEQYF. The CDR3 coding sequence is TGTGCCAGCAATAAGGGGGTGGGCGAGCAGTACTTC.

The count of this clone is one. V gene TRBV24-1 combines with J gene TRBJ2-1, with 8 positions matching TRBD2. Germline V gene data show CDR1 as KGHDR and CDR2 as SFDVKD. V was clipped by 1 base and J by 7 bases; unmatched bases: 8. This CDR3 comprises 16 residues. CDR3 in DNA: TGTGCCACCAGTGATTTTGCGGGAGGAGGGGTTAATGAGCAGTTCTTC. This sequence encodes CATSDFAGGGVNEQFF.

This sequence joins TRBV19 and TRBJ1-5; D gene unclear. Germline V gene sequence: CDR1 LNHDA, CDR2 SQIVND (reference sequence). Trimming cost V 5 bases and J 3 bases, with 8 bases left between them. This CDR3 has 13 amino acids. CDR3 sequence (DNA): TGTGCCAGTAGTCTAAACTTCAATCAGCCCCAGCATTTT. This translates into CASSLNFNQPQHF.

V gene TRBV12-3 or TRBV12-4 combines with J gene TRBJ1-2; D might be TRBD1 (5 bases). The CDR3 sequence is 13 residues long. The V end was cut by 5 bases, the J end by 8 bases, with 15 bases between. The CDR3 sequence: CASSPQGARGYTF. CDR3 bases: TGTGCCAGCAGTCCCCAAGGGGCGCGGGGCTACACCTTC.

The J gene is TRBJ1-1, the V gene TRBV19; possible D gene TRBD1, 5 bases. The CDR3 loop spans 14 amino acids. Looked up from germline, CDR1 is LNHDA and CDR2 is SQIVND (reference sequence). Trimming removed 6 bases at V and 3 bases at J, with 14 bases between. In DNA form, the CDR3 reads TGTGCCAGTAGCCTTCAGGGCCTACACACTGAAGCTTTCTTT. Translation gives CASSLQGLHTEAFF. Full variable domain (outside the CDR3, taken from reference TRBV19 and TRBJ1-1): DGGITQSPKYLFRKEGQNVTLSCEQNLNHDAMYWYRQDPGQGLRLIYYSQIVNDFQKGDIAEGYSVSREKKESFPLTVTSAQKNPTAFYLCASSLQGLHTEAFFGQGTRLTVV.

The rearrangement joins TRBV11-3 to TRBJ2-5; D is unresolved. Trimming shortened V by 1 base and J by 4 bases, and 13 bases separated the two germline ends. Germline-derived CDR1 and CDR2 are SGHNT and YENEEA. This CDR3 spans 15 amino acids. This CDR3 reads CASSLGLVPRETQYF. In DNA, the CDR3 is TGTGCCAGCAGCTTAGGGCTAGTGCCGAGAGAGACCCAGTACTTC.

The CDR3 DNA sequence: TGTGCCACCAGCAGGGGTTACCGGACAGGCCTAAGCAATCAGCCCCAGCATTTT. This gives the protein CATSRGYRTGLSNQPQHF. The chain employs TRBV15 and TRBJ1-5, with TRBD1 matching 7 bases. The CDR3 runs to 18 residues. CDR1 is LNHNV, CDR2 YYDKDF, per germline (reference sequence). The junction had 12 bases not matched to a gene; V was cut back by 3 bases and J by 1 base.

The chain's CDR3 is CASSQQKSNYEQYF. CDR3 in DNA: TGTGCCAGCAGCCAACAGAAGTCGAACTACGAGCAGTACTTC. The chain is built from TRBV7-2 and TRBJ2-7; D remains ambiguous. Trimming took 5 bases from V and 3 from J, leaving 14 bases between them. The CDR3 sequence is 14 residues long. The germline V gene encodes CDR1 SGHTA and CDR2 FQGNSA.

The chain carries TRBV18 and TRBJ2-2, with D unclear. V was pared by 3 bases and J by 4 bases, with 12 bases between. The CDR3 loop spans 15 amino acids. CDR1 is KGHSH, CDR2 LQKENI, per germline. The CDR3 nucleotides read TGTGCCAGCTCACCGGGTCCCACTATCACCGGGGAGCTGTTTTTT. This encodes CASSPGPTITGELFF.

The V call is TRBV19, the J call TRBJ2-4; 8 bases map to TRBD1. V shed 3 bases, J shed 6 bases, and the junction held 4 bases outside the gene matches. Germline V gene data show CDR1 as LNHDA and CDR2 as SQIVND (reference sequence). CDR3 size: 14 residues. CDR3 nucleotide sequence: TGTGCCAGTAGTATTGACAGGGGACCAAACATTCAGTACTTC. Protein: CASSIDRGPNIQYF.

This clone was seen only once. CDR3 region: CASSATSRETQYF. DNA for the CDR3: TGTGCCAGCAGCGCGACTAGTCGCGAGACCCAGTACTTC. This chain connects TRBV11-3 to TRBJ2-5, with TRBD2 as a possible D gene (6 bases). CDR1 SGHNT and CDR2 YENEEA come from the germline V gene. This CDR3 has 13 residues. Trimming cost V 5 bases and J 5 bases, with 12 bases left between them. Full variable domain (outside the CDR3, taken from reference TRBV11-3 and TRBJ2-5): EAGVVQSPRYKIIEKKQPVAFWCNPISGHNTLYWYLQNLGQGPELLIRYENEEAVDDSQLPKDRFSAERLKGVDSTLKIQPAELGDSAVYLCASSATSRETQYFGPGTRLLVL.

V and J are TRBV5-4 and TRBJ2-2; 12 bases are a match to TRBD2. Germline CDR1 and CDR2: SGHNT and YYREEE (reference sequence). This CDR3 comprises 16 residues. Trimming at V came to 5 bases and at J to 2 bases, leaving 4 bases not matched to a gene. The CDR3 nucleotides read TGTGCCAGCAGTCGCGGACTAGCGGGAAACACCGGGGAGCTGTTTTTT. Amino acids: CASSRGLAGNTGELFF.

The chain uses TRBV6-4 and TRBJ1-3; D perhaps matches TRBD1 (5 bases). V was trimmed by 2 bases and J by 3 bases, leaving 20 bases between them. The CDR3 runs 18 residues. Germline V gene data show CDR1 as MRHNA and CDR2 as SNTAGT. In DNA form, the CDR3 reads TGTGCCAGCAGTGACGCAGATAGGGTGGGGCGAGGTGGAAACACCATATATTTT. Protein: CASSDADRVGRGGNTIYF.